This T cell receptor (beta chain) came from a study of cytomegalovirus exposure and HLA in healthy donors. Study-level results: According to the study, 150 to 200 TCR beta chains were cytomegalovirus-associated. CMV antigen specificity was confirmed in vitro for a few CMV-associated chains.

Profiling relied on immunoSEQ multiplex PCR, and the TCRdb table lists in-frame clones only, not all of them. The repertoire holds 100,000 to 150,000 clones, with 95% to 97% as singletons. Comment on this clone: What it binds is unknown.

V was shortened by 1 base and J by 11 bases, with 11 bases between the two germline ends. The CDR3 is 12 amino acids. Looked up from germline, CDR1 is LNHNV and CDR2 is YYDKDF (reference sequence). The sequence came from a man aged 18 to 29 in good health and CMV-seronegative. The chain employs TRBV15 and TRBJ1-1, with no clear D. Sequenced input: PBMCs. Here the CDR3 reads CATSRVEEDAFF. Written as DNA, the CDR3 is TGTGCCACCAGCAGAGTAGAGGAGGACGCTTTCTTT.